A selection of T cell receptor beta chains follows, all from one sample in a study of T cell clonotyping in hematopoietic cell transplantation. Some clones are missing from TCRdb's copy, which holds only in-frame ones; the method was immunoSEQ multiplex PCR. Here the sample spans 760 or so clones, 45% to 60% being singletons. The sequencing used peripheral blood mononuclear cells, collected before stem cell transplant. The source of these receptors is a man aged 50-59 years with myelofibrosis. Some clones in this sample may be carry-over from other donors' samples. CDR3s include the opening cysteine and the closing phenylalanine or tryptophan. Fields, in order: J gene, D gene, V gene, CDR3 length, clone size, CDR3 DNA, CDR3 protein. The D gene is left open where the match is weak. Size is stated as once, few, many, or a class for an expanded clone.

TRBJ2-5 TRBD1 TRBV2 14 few TGTGCCAGCATAGACAGGGTGCTGTTGGAGACCCAGTACTTC CASIDRVLLETQYF